This T cell receptor (beta chain) emerged from a study of T cell responses to AZD1222 COVID-19 vaccine. Study-wide points: Researchers report vaccine-associated CD4 TCRs spanning spike, with dominance at 160-218 and 743-854. Recipients of two AZD1222 doses showed rising Spike-specific TCR breadth and depth.

TCRdb's copy holds only in-frame clones and misses some; the assay was immunoSEQ multiplex PCR. The profile shows 80,000 to 100,000 clones, approximately 83% of them singletons. Second-dose intervals of approximately 4 or approximately 12 weeks were pooled. Germline assignment: CDR1 SGDLS and CDR2 YYNGEE. V was trimmed by 2 bases and J by 10 bases, leaving 7 bases between them. The CDR3 contains 11 residues. A note on this clone: No antigen is known for it.

This TCR was sampled from an adult who received the AZD1222 COVID-19 vaccine. Sequenced material: peripheral blood, taken 28 days after the second AZD1222 dose. This chain joins TRBV9 and TRBJ2-1, with a possible D match to TRBD1 (5 bases). The CDR3 reads CASSVDREQFF. The CDR3 DNA follows: TGTGCCAGCAGCGTCGACAGAGAGCAGTTCTTC.